Below, 3 T cell receptor beta chains from the same sample are listed, as sequenced in a study of Ad26.COV2.S vaccination and SARS-CoV-2 variants (dated by TCRdb to the early 2020s). Library prep was done by the immunoSEQ multiplex PCR assay. In its TCRdb copy, this immuneACCESS table keeps in-frame sequences only and misses some clones. Where compared with another copy, unresolved V genes explain less than half of these, and the others have no known cause. Present in this sample are approximately 350,000 clones, roughly 84% of which were seen just once. The biggest ten clones account for approximately 3.6% of the sample. The treatment or condition label corresponds to: roughly 18 received Ad26.COV2.S at low or high dose, single or two shots; about 5 received placebo; per-sample allocation not given. For vaccine and placebo recipients, repertoires were sequenced using samples collected on day 63 after the first injection.

The source was peripheral blood, collected in a trial of Ad26.COV2.S vaccine versus placebo. All receptors come from a person between 18 and 65 years old who received the Ad26.COV2.S COVID-19 vaccine or a placebo.

The V call is TRBV24-1, the J call TRBJ2-5; TRBD2 matches at 12 bases. The CDR3 has 14 residues. Germline V gene lookup returns CDR1 KGHDR and CDR2 SFDVKD. The V and J ends lost 10 bases and 3 bases, in that order; junction bases with no gene match: 5. In DNA, the CDR3 is TGTGCCACGCGGACTAGCGGGGTGAAAGAGACCCAGTACTTC. The encoded protein is CATRTSGVKETQYF.

On this clone: Other nucleotide sequences from this sample produce the same CDR3. The chain uses TRBV30 and TRBJ1-1; D is unclear. Germline loops: CDR1 GTSNPN, CDR2 SVGIG (reference sequence). The CDR3 totals 11 residues. V lost 0 bases, J lost 4 bases, and 3 bases lay in between. The CDR3 coding sequence is TGTGCCTGGAGTGTATCCACTGAAGCTTTCTTT. Translating it yields CAWSVSTEAFF.

A word on this clone: A read error may account for a junction end that differs from germline. The V call is TRBV5-6, the J call TRBJ1-4; 7 bases agree with TRBD1. The CDR3 has 14 residues. The germline gives CDR1 SGHDT, CDR2 YYEEEE. CDR3 region: CAGSFGTENEKLFF. The CDR3 nucleotides are TGTGCCGGCAGCTTCGGGACAGAAAATGAAAAACTGTTTTTT.